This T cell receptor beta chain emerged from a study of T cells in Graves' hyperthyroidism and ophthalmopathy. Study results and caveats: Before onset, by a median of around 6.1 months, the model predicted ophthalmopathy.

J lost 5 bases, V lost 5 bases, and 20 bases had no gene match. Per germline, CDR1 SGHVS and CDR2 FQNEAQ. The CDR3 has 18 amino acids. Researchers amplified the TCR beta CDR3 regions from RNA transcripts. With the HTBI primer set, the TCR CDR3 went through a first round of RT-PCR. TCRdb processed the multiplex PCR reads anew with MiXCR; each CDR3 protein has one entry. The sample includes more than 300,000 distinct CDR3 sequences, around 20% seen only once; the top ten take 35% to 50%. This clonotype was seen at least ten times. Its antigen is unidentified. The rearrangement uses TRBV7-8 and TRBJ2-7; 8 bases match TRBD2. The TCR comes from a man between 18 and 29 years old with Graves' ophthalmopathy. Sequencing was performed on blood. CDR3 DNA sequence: TGTGCCAGCAGCCCTAACTTCCGACAGCGGGAGTTTTTACACGAGCAGTACTTC. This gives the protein CASSPNFRQREFLHEQYF.